The clone carrying this T cell receptor (beta chain) was counted a few times. The TCRbeta library was prepared with unique molecular identifiers. TCRdb independently ran MiXCR on the PCR reads; one entry per CDR3 protein. This sample carries about 500,000 distinct CDR3 sequences, 30% to 35% of them seen once, and the ten largest clones take about 2.3%. This CDR3 is built from 13 residues. Germline V gene sequence: CDR1 SQVTM, CDR2 ANQGSEA. V lost 7 bases to trimming and J lost 2 bases; unmatched junction nucleotides: 5. The sample is drawn from a study of T-cell reconstitution after alpha-beta-depleted transplantation in children.

The J gene is TRBJ1-2, the V gene TRBV29-1, with TRBD1 matching 9 bases. The material sequenced was PBMCs from the stem cell graft donor, taken from the stem cell graft. The sequence was obtained from a human donor who donated a stem cell graft to a child with aplastic anemia. Written as DNA, the CDR3 is TGCAGCGCCTTAGACAGGGGGAACTATGGCTACACCTTC. Translated: CSALDRGNYGYTF.